The clone carrying this T cell receptor (beta chain) showed up many times. The data are from a study of T cells in Graves' hyperthyroidism and ophthalmopathy. The V end lost 5 bases, the J end lost 4 bases, and 9 bases lay between the germline ends. The length of the CDR3 is 13 residues. Germline V CDR1 and CDR2: KGHSH, LQKENI. There were TCR beta CDR3 regions amplified from RNA transcripts. The HTBI primer set was used in a first-round RT-PCR of the TCR CDR3. TCRdb re-called the multiplex PCR reads through MiXCR, storing one row per CDR3 protein. The sample has some 490,000 distinct CDR3 sequences, around 15% seen once; the top ten hold approximately 32%.

This rearrangement joins TRBV18 to TRBJ2-1; no reliable D call. This TCR was recovered from a woman younger than 45 with Graves' ophthalmopathy. Sequenced sample: blood. The CDR3 is CASSRTEYNEQFF. CDR3 bases: TGTGCCAGCTCAAGAACAGAGTACAATGAGCAGTTCTTC.